This paragraph reports one TCR beta chain. Its antigen remains unidentified. The germline V gene encodes CDR1 SGHTA and CDR2 FQGNSA. The CDR3 contains 15 residues. Between the trimmed V and J ends, which lost 3 bases and 1 base, there was a span of 7 bases. Produced via immunoSEQ multiplex PCR; TCRdb's table is partial and in-frame only. This table holds 95,000 to 150,000 clones, 93% found once. This sample was included in a study of OX40 agonist ivuxolimab in advanced cancers. As for the study in general: Mean age approximately 59 years, range roughly 20 to 85; around 80% male. Among those treated, three patients had partial responses, one with hepatocellular carcinoma and two with cutaneous melanoma. Overall study results and limits: The study found that CD8+ T cells averaged more expanded clones than CD4+.

Patients were ruled out by autoimmune disease history or systemic immunosuppression. Here the sequenced sample was CD4+ or CD8+ T cells sorted from blood, taken in a trial of the OX40 agonist ivuxolimab. This sequence was found in an adult with an advanced solid tumor such as melanoma, head and neck, liver or kidney cancer. The V call is TRBV7-2, the J call TRBJ2-6, with D uncertain. The CDR3 bases are TGTGCCAGCAGCTTGATGATGTCTGGGGCCAACGTCCTGACTTTC. It specifies CASSLMMSGANVLTF.